This T cell receptor (beta chain) comes out of a study of blood T cell repertoires in COVID-19. As for the study in general: The analysed material was cDNA or gDNA that came from T cells, B-cell-depleted T cells, or PBMCs.

Sequencing was performed with immunoSEQ multiplex PCR; in TCRdb, only in-frame clones are kept and a portion is missing. The data show about 180,000 clones, roughly 90% seen once. The CDR3 runs to 14 residues. The germline V gene has CDR1 SGHDT and CDR2 YYEEEE. Trimming took off 2 bases at V and 6 bases at J, with 14 bases between the two ends. This chain links TRBV5-6 with TRBJ1-2, with TRBD1 as a possible D gene (5 bases). This TCR derives from a woman in her forties or fifties with acute or convalescent COVID-19. The source material was peripheral blood. The CDR3 is CASSFGPGGNGYTF. The CDR3 DNA reads TGTGCCAGCAGCTTCGGGCCTGGGGGGAATGGCTACACCTTC.